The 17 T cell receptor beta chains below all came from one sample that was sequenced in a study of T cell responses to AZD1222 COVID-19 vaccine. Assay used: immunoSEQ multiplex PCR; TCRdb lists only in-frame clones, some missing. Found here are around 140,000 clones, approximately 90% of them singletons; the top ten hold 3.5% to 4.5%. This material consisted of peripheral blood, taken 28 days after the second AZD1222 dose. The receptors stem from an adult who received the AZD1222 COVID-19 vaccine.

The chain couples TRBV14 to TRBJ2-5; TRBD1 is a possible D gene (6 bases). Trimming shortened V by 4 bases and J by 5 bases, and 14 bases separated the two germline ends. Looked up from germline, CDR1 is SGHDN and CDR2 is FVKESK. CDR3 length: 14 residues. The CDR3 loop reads CASSPWPGEETQYF. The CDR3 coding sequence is TGTGCCAGCAGCCCTTGGCCAGGGGAGGAGACCCAGTACTTC.

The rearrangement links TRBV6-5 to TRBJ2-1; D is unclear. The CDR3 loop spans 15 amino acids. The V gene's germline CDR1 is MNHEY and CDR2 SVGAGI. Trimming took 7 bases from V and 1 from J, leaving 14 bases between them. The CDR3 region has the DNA TGTGCCAGCACCACGCTCACGGGTTCCTACAATGAGCAGTTCTTC. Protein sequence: CASTTLTGSYNEQFF.

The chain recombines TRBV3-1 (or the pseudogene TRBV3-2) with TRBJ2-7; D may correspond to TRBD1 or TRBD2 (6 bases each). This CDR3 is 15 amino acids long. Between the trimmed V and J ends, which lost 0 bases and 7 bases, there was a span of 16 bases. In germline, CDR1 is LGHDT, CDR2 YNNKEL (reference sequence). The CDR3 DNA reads TGTGCCAGCAGCCAAGATCCGGGGGCCAAAAAGGAGCAGTACTTC. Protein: CASSQDPGAKKEQYF.

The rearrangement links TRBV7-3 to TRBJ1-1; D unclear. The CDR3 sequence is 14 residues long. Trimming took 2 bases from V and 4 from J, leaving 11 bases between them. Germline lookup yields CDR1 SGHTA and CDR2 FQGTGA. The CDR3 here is CASSLSRGSTEAFF. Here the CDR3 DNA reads TGTGCCAGCAGCTTATCCCGAGGGAGCACTGAAGCTTTCTTT.

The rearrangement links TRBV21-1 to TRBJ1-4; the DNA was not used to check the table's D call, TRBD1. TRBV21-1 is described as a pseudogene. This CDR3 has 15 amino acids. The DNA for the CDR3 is TGTGCCAGCAGCAAAGACGCGACAGAAGATGAAAAACTGTTTTTT. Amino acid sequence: CASSKDATEDEKLFF.

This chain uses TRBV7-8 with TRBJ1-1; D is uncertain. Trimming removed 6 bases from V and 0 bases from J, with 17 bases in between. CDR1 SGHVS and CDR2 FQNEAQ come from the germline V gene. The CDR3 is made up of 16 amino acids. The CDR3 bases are TGTGCCAGCAGTCCGGCAAGGTTGGCTATGAACACTGAAGCTTTCTTT. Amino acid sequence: CASSPARLAMNTEAFF.

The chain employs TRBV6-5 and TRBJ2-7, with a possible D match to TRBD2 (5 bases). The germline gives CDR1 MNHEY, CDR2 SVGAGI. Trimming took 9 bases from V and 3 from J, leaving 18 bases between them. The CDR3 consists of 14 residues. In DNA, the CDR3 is TGTGCCAGAGACCCCGAGGGATCTTACTACGAGCAGTACTTC. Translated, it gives CARDPEGSYYEQYF.

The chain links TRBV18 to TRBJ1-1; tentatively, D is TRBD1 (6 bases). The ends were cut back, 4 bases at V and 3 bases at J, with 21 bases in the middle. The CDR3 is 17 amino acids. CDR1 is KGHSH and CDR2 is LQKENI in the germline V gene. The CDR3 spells CASSLQGPFIVDTEAFF. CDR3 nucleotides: TGTGCCAGCTCACTACAGGGTCCATTTATTGTGGACACTGAAGCTTTCTTT.

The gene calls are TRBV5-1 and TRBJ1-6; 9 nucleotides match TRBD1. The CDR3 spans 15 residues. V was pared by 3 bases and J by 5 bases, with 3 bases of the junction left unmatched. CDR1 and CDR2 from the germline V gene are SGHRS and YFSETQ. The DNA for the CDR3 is TGCGCCAGCAGCTGGACAGGGGAGGATAATTCACCCCTCCACTTT. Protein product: CASSWTGEDNSPLHF.

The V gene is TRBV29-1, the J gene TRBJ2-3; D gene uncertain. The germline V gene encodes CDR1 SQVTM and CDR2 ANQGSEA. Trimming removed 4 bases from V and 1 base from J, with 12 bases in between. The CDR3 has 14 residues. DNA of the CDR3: TGCAGCGTTGTCTTCGACACAGGCACAGATACGCAGTATTTT. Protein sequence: CSVVFDTGTDTQYF.

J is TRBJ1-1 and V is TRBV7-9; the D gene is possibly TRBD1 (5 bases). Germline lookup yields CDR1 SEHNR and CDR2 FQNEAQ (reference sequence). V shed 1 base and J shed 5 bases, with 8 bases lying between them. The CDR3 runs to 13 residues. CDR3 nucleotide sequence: TGTGCCAGCAGCTTAGGTGGGGGTACTGAAGCTTTCTTT. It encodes CASSLGGGTEAFF.

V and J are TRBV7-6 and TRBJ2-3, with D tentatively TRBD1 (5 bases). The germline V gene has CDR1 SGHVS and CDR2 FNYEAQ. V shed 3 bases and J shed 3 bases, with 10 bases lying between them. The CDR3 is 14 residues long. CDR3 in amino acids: CASSFLGATDTQYF. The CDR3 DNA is TGTGCCAGCAGCTTTTTAGGGGCGACAGATACGCAGTATTTT.

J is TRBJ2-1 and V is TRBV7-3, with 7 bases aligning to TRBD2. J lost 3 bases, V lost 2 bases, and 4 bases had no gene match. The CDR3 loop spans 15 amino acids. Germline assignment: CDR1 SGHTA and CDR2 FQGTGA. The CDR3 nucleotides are TGTGCCAGCAGCTTAGTAGGCGGGAGCTACAATGAGCAGTTCTTC. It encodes CASSLVGGSYNEQFF.

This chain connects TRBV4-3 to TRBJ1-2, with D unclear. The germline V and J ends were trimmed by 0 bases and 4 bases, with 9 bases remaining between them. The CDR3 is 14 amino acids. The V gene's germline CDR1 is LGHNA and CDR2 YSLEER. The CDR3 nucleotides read TGCGCCAGCAGCCAAGATCGAATAGGCTATGGCTACACCTTC. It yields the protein CASSQDRIGYGYTF.

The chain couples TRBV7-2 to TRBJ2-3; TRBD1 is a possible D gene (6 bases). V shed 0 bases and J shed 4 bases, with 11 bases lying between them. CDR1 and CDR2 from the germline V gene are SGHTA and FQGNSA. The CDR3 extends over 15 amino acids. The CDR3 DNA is TGTGCCAGCAGCTTAGCGGGGGCTGGGGCAGATACGCAGTATTTT. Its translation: CASSLAGAGADTQYF. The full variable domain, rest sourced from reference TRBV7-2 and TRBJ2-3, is GAGVSQSPSNKVTEKGKDVELRCDPISGHTALYWYRQSLGQGLEFLIYFQGNSAPDKSGLPSDRFSAERTGGSVSTLTIQRTQQEDSAVYLCASSLAGAGADTQYFGPGTRLTVL.

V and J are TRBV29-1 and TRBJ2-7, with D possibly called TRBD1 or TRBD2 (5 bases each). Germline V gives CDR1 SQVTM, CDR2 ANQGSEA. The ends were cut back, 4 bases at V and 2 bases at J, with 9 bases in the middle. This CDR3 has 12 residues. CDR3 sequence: CSVGDRPYEQYF. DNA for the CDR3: TGCAGCGTTGGGGACCGTCCCTACGAGCAGTACTTC.

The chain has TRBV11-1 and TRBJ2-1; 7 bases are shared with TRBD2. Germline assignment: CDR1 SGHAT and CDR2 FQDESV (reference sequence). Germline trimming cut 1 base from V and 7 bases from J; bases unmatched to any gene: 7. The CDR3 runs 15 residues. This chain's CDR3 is CASSLGGGRRNEQFF. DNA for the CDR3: TGTGCCAGCAGCTTAGGTGGCGGGAGACGGAATGAGCAGTTCTTC.